This T cell receptor (beta chain) was sequenced during a study of molecular identifiers for immune sequencing clone quantification. This clonotype was counted a few times. Its specificity is unknown. Broader study findings: Spiked Jurkat TCR RNA equivalent to one cell reportedly surfaced among roughly 1 million naive cells.

MiXCR was run by TCRdb on the PCR reads, yielding one entry per CDR3 protein. The sample shows under 600,000 distinct CDR3 sequences, around 23% of them seen only once. The material sequenced was naive CD8+ T cells from blood, with Jurkat cell RNA spiked in. Documented subset: FACS-sorted CD8+CD4-CCR7+CD45RA+ naive T cells. The sequence was obtained from a human donor in good health. Some libraries in this study had Jurkat cell RNA spiked in.

CDR3 loop: CSARSYQGHTGELFF. CDR3 bases: TGCAGTGCTAGAAGTTACCAGGGGCACACCGGGGAGCTGTTTTTT. The V call is TRBV20-1, the J call TRBJ2-2; possible D gene TRBD1, 6 bases. Germline loops: CDR1 DFQATT, CDR2 SNEGSKA (reference sequence). Trimming took off 2 bases at V and 3 bases at J, with 13 bases between the two ends. The CDR3 totals 15 residues.